Ten or more counts support the clone carrying this T cell receptor beta chain. Antigen unknown. A Clinical Activity Score of at least 3, a NOSPECS grade of at least 4 and a duration under 3 months were recorded in the ophthalmopathy patients. Researchers took RNA transcripts and amplified the TCR beta CDR3 regions from them. RT-PCR in the first round (using the HTBI primer set) targeted the TCR CDR3. TCRdb ran MiXCR on the multiplex PCR reads and lists one entry per CDR3 protein. Of under 400,000 distinct CDR3 sequences detected, roughly 15% appear once; the ten largest clones hold under 25%. This sample was taken from a study of T cells in Graves' hyperthyroidism and ophthalmopathy. About the research overall: Once the initial diagnosis was made, peripheral blood was obtained before any treatment.

Study results and limitations: Blood held most thyroid clonotypes expanded above 0.001 frequency. Ophthalmopathy was told apart from stable hyperthyroidism by a 13 V-J model.

Sequencing input: blood. The origin of this receptor is a woman in her fifties or sixties with Graves' ophthalmopathy.

CDR3: CSAKIGTSGTETQYF. The CDR3, as DNA: TGCAGTGCTAAAATCGGGACTAGCGGGACGGAGACCCAGTACTTC. This sequence joins TRBV20-1 and TRBJ2-5, with TRBD2 matching over 13 bases. This CDR3 region has 15 residues. CDR1 is DFQATT, CDR2 SNEGSKA, per germline (reference sequence). The trim removed 4 bases at V and 5 bases at J, leaving 7 bases unmatched.